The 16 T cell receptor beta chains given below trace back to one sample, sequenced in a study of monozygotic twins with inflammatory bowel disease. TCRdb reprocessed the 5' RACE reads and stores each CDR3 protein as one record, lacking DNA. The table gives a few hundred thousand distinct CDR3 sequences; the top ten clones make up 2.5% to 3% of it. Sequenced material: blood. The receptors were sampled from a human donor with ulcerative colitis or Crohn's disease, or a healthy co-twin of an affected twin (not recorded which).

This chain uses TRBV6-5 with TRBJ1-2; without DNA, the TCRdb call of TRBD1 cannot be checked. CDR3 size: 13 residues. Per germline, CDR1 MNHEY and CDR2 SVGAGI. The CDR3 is CASTSGRQHGYTF.

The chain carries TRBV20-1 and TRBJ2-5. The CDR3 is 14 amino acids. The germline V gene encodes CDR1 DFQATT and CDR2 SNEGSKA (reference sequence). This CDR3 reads CSGSRGSYQETQYF.

The CDR3 here is CSVLQGPDEQYF. The V gene is TRBV20-1, the J gene TRBJ2-7; the D gene TCRdb calls, TRBD1, cannot be checked with no DNA. The germline V gene has CDR1 DFQATT and CDR2 SNEGSKA (reference sequence). The CDR3 runs 12 residues.

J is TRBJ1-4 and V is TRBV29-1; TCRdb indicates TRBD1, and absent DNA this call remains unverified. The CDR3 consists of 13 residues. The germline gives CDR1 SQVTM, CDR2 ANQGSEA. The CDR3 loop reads CSVGRGGNEKLFF.

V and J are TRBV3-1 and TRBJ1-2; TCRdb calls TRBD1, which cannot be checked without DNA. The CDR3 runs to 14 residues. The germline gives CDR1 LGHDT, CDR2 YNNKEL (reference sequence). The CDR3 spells CASSQDMEGGGYTF.

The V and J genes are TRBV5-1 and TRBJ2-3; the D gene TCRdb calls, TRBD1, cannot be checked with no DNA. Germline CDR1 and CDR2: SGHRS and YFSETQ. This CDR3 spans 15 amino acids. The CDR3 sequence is CASSRGQGAGDTQYF. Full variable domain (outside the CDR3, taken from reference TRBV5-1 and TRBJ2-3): KAGVTQTPRYLIKTRGQQVTLSCSPISGHRSVSWYQQTPGQGLQFLFEYFSETQRNKGNFPGRFSGRQFSNSRSEMNVSTLELGDSALYLCASSRGQGAGDTQYFGPGTRLTVL.

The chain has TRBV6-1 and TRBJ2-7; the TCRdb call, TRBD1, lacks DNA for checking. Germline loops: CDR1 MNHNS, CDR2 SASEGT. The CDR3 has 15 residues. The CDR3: CASSPWTGGSYEQYF.

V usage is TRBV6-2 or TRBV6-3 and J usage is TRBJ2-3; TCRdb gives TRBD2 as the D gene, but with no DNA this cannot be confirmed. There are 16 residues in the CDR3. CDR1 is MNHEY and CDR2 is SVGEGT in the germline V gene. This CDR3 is CASTTGVSGGTDTQYF.

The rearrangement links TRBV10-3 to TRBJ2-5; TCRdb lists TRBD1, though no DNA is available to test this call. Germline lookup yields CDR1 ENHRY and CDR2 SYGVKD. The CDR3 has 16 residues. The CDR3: CAIRKNLRGYRETQYF.

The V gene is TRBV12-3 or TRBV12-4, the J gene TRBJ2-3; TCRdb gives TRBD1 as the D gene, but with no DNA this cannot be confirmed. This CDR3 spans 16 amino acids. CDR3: CASIPRTGIRTDTQYF.

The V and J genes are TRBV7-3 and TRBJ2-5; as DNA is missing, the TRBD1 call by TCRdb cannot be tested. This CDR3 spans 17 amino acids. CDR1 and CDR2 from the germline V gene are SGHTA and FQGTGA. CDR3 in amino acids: CASSPPFYRGFQETQYF.

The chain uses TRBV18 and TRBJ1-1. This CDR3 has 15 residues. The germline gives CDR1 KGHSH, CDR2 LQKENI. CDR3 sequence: CASSPRGSPNTEAFF.

CDR3 in amino acids: CASSPPIGFDEQFF. The chain uses TRBV6-2 or TRBV6-3 and TRBJ2-1; there is no DNA to check the TCRdb D call of TRBD2. The length of the CDR3 is 14 residues. CDR1 is MNHEY and CDR2 is SVGEGT in the germline V gene.

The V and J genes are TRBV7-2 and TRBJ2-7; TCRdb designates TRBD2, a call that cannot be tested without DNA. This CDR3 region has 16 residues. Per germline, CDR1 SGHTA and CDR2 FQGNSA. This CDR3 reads CASSLQTSGGFYEQYF.

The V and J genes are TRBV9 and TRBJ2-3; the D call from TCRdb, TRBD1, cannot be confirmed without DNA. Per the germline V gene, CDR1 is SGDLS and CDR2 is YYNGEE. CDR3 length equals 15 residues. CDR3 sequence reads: CASSVRGTITDTQYF.

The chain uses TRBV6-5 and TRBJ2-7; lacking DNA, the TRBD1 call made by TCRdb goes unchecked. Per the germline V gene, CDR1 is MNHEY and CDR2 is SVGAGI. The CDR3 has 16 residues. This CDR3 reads CASSYSTGQGAYEQYF.